A single sample is the source of the 14 T cell receptor beta chains below, sequenced in a study of cytomegalovirus exposure and HLA in healthy donors. Both 60 Vbeta primers and 13 Jbeta primers went into the PCR. Here immunoSEQ multiplex PCR was the method, and the copy in TCRdb shows in-frame clones only, minus some. The top ten clones hold about 2% of a sample with about 160,000 clones, around 74% of them seen once. Sequencing was carried out using PBMCs. The receptors originated from a female donor in good health and CMV-seronegative.

The chain recombines TRBV7-9 with TRBJ1-4, with 9 bases matching TRBD1. The CDR3 consists of 15 residues. Germline V gene lookup returns CDR1 SEHNR and CDR2 FQNEAQ (reference sequence). Trimming cost V 3 bases and J 6 bases; bases outside gene matches: 5. CDR3 nucleotides: TGTGCCAGCAGCTTCACCGGGACAGGGCATGAAAAACTGTTTTTT. Its protein is CASSFTGTGHEKLFF.

The chain employs TRBV11-1 and TRBJ1-5; 7 bases line up with TRBD1. Germline V lookup: CDR1 SGHAT, CDR2 FQDESV (reference sequence). This CDR3 is 13 amino acids long. The ends lost 5 bases at V and 4 bases at J; junction bases unmatched: 2. DNA for the CDR3: TGTGCCAGCAGCGCGACAGGGAATCAGCCCCAGCATTTT. This gives the protein CASSATGNQPQHF.

The chain combines TRBV5-6 with TRBJ1-2; D not certain. The V end was cut by 4 bases, the J end by 8 bases, with 15 bases between. CDR1 SGHDT and CDR2 YYEEEE come from the germline V gene. The CDR3 sequence is 13 residues long. CDR3 sequence: CASSAAAARGYTF. CDR3 nucleotides: TGTGCCAGCAGCGCGGCCGCGGCGCGCGGCTACACCTTC.

The chain is built from TRBV6-4 and TRBJ2-3; a possible D gene is TRBD1 (6 bases). Trimming took 5 bases from V and 5 from J, leaving 11 bases between them. Germline assignment: CDR1 MRHNA and CDR2 SNTAGT. This CDR3 contains 13 residues. As DNA, the CDR3 is TGTGCCAGCAGTCCCAGGGGTGGAGATACGCAGTATTTT. Protein product: CASSPRGGDTQYF.

V is TRBV27 and J is TRBJ2-2, with 9 bases aligning to TRBD1. Per the germline V gene, CDR1 is MNHEY and CDR2 is SMNVEV (reference sequence). There are 16 residues in the CDR3. The trim removed 0 bases at V and 6 bases at J, leaving 5 bases unmatched. The DNA for the CDR3 is TGTGCCAGCAGTTTATCGAAGGGACAGGGCTCCGGGGAGCTGTTTTTT. It specifies CASSLSKGQGSGELFF.

This clone has just a few counts. The chain joins TRBV9 to TRBJ1-4; D is uncertain. This CDR3 region has 19 residues. Germline V gives CDR1 SGDLS, CDR2 YYNGEE. V lost 0 bases, J lost 6 bases, and 24 bases lay in between. The CDR3 bases are TGTGCCAGCAGCGTAGCGGGCGGGGTGGATTGGACGGAACATGAAAAACTGTTTTTT. It encodes CASSVAGGVDWTEHEKLFF.

V gene TRBV19 combines with J gene TRBJ1-2; tentatively, D is TRBD1 (6 bases). Looked up from germline, CDR1 is LNHDA and CDR2 is SQIVND (reference sequence). The CDR3 sequence is 14 residues long. V lost 6 bases and J lost 4, with 15 bases in between. CDR3 DNA sequence: TGTGCCAGTAGGGAACAGGGCGGCGGCTATGGCTACACCTTC. It yields the protein CASREQGGGYGYTF.

The chain combines TRBV5-4 with TRBJ2-2, with 8 positions matching TRBD1. V lost 5 bases, J lost 1 base, and 7 bases stayed unmatched. CDR3 length: 16 residues. Germline loops: CDR1 SGHNT, CDR2 YYREEE (reference sequence). The CDR3 is CASRFGTGVNTGELFF. The CDR3, as DNA: TGTGCCAGCAGATTTGGGACAGGTGTGAACACCGGGGAGCTGTTTTTT.

This chain links TRBV2 with TRBJ2-2, with 12 bases fitting TRBD1. Germline lookup yields CDR1 SNHLY and CDR2 FYNNEI. The CDR3 length is 14 residues. J lost 6 bases, V lost 9 bases, and 5 bases had no gene match. CDR3 nucleotide sequence: TGTGCCAGAGGGACAGGGGGCCAAGCCGGGGAGCTGTTTTTT. Translating gives CARGTGGQAGELFF. Complete variable domain (other parts from reference TRBV2 and TRBJ2-2): EPEVTQTPSHQVTQMGQEVILRCVPISNHLYFYWYRQILGQKVEFLVSFYNNEISEKSEIFDDQFSVERPDGSNFTLKIRSTKLEDSAMYFCARGTGGQAGELFFGEGSRLTVL.

The count of this clone is one. The chain couples TRBV5-1 to TRBJ2-5; the match to TRBD2 covers 9 bases. The J call may be mistaken, given a closer DNA end match to TRBJ2-7. In germline, CDR1 is SGHRS, CDR2 YFSETQ. This CDR3 contains 16 residues. The chain's CDR3 is CASSLGPGLARDEQYF. DNA for the CDR3: TGCGCCAGCAGCTTGGGCCCGGGACTAGCAAGGGACGAGCAGTACTTC.

The J gene is TRBJ2-3, the V gene TRBV2, with D possibly being TRBD2 (6 bases). The V gene lost 4 bases and the J gene lost 1 base, with 15 bases spanning the gap. The germline V gene encodes CDR1 SNHLY and CDR2 FYNNEI. The CDR3 contains 16 residues. As DNA, the CDR3 is TGTGCCAGCAGTGTCGCCAAGCGGGTTCGCACAGATACGCAGTATTTT. Translated, it gives CASSVAKRVRTDTQYF.

The chain is built from TRBV10-3 and TRBJ2-3; TRBD2 matches 8 bases. Germline CDR1 ENHRY, CDR2 SYGVKD. The CDR3 consists of 13 residues. The V and J ends lost 10 bases and 4 bases, in that order; junction bases with no gene match: 7. DNA of the CDR3: TGTGCCACCGGGGGGGGTTCGGCAGATACGCAGTATTTT. Residues: CATGGGSADTQYF.

This clone was seen only a few times. The chain employs TRBV5-4 and TRBJ1-1; the D gene is possibly TRBD1 (6 bases). Germline V gene lookup returns CDR1 SGHNT and CDR2 YYREEE (reference sequence). V dropped 3 bases and J dropped 1 base, with 10 bases sitting between them. The CDR3 covers 14 residues. CDR3 DNA sequence: TGTGCCAGCAGCTGGGGCAGGGGGAACACTGAAGCTTTCTTT. Translating gives CASSWGRGNTEAFF.

This clone has only one observation. J is TRBJ2-3 and V is TRBV5-6; 7 nucleotides agree with TRBD1. Looked up from germline, CDR1 is SGHDT and CDR2 is YYEEEE. V gave up 0 bases and J gave up 2 bases; unmatched junction bases: 9. The CDR3 is 17 residues long. For the CDR3, the DNA is TGTGCCAGCAGCTTGGGGGTGACAGGGACCATCACAGATACGCAGTATTTT. Its protein product is CASSLGVTGTITDTQYF.